Listed here are 19 T cell receptor beta chains from one sample, sequenced in a study of vaccination and CD4 T cells after COVID-19. Sample treatment: roughly 11-day PBMC culture with coronavirus spike peptide pools or control peptides (ViraFEST assay). For these receptors, no antigen is known. Sequenced with the Oncomine TCR Beta short-read assay was DNA taken from cultured CD4+ T cells. TCRdb passed the PCR reads through MiXCR, listing each CDR3 protein once. The sample has around 15,000 distinct CDR3 sequences; 40% to 65% are singletons. The sequenced sample was CD4+ T cells from blood, cultured in vitro, obtained before SARS-CoV-2 vaccination. These receptors were obtained from a human donor who had recovered from COVID-19.

This clonotype has a handful of counts. This CDR3 reads CASSQRGSTDTQYF. CDR3 nucleotides: TGTGCCAGCAGTCAGCGGGGTTCGACAGATACGCAGTATTTT. V usage is TRBV6-1 and J usage is TRBJ2-3; 7 positions match TRBD2. The germline V gene has CDR1 MNHNS and CDR2 SASEGT. The CDR3 covers 14 residues. With 5 bases clipped from V and 3 bases from J, the junction kept 5 bases outside the gene matches.

This clonotype was counted only a few times. The chain employs TRBV20-1 and TRBJ2-7; weak D call: TRBD2 (5 bases). The CDR3 extends over 15 amino acids. V lost 6 bases and J 2 bases, leaving 20 bases between the germline ends. Germline CDR1 DFQATT, CDR2 SNEGSKA (reference sequence). For the CDR3, the DNA is TGCAGTGCGCCAACCGGCGGGCGGATCACCTACGAGCAGTACTTC. Protein product: CSAPTGGRITYEQYF.

The chain is built from TRBV2 and TRBJ1-2; 7 bases are shared with TRBD1. After removal of 7 bases from V and 5 bases from J, the junction contained 13 bases not matched to a gene. Germline CDR1 reads SNHLY; CDR2 reads FYNNEI. This CDR3 comprises 15 residues. CDR3 in DNA: TGTGCCAGCACCCCCAACGGACAGGTGGGATATGGCTACACCTTC. The encoded protein is CASTPNGQVGYGYTF.

A few counts support this clonotype. V gene TRBV7-2 combines with J gene TRBJ1-5; 10 bases align to TRBD1. The germline V gene encodes CDR1 SGHTA and CDR2 FQGNSA. V trimming: 1 base; J trimming: 5 bases; junction bases outside the gene matches: 2. The CDR3 runs 15 residues. This CDR3 is CASSLEGTGDQPQHF. Written as DNA, the CDR3 is TGTGCCAGCAGCTTAGAGGGGACAGGGGATCAGCCCCAGCATTTT.

The count of this clonotype is one. The gene calls are TRBV7-9 and TRBJ1-1; 7 bases map to TRBD1. V dropped 7 bases and J dropped 1; count of bases not matched to a gene: 9. Germline CDR1 SEHNR, CDR2 FQNEAQ (reference sequence). The CDR3 has 15 amino acids. The CDR3 nucleotides are TGTGCCAGCATAAAAGGGGGCTCTGGGAACACTGAAGCTTTCTTT. Translated: CASIKGGSGNTEAFF.

The chain carries TRBV6-2 or TRBV6-3 and TRBJ1-6; weak D call: TRBD1 (6 bases). This CDR3 is 15 amino acids long. Germline lookup yields CDR1 MNHEY and CDR2 SVGEGT. V lost 4 bases, J lost 7 bases, and 14 bases lay in between. CDR3 DNA: TGTGCCAGCAGTTGGTCGACAGGTGCCAATTCACCCCTCCACTTT. This gives the protein CASSWSTGANSPLHF.

In this sample, this clonotype turned up a few times. This chain uses TRBV6-1 with TRBJ2-6; D call uncertain. The germline V and J ends were trimmed by 2 bases and 0 bases, with 8 bases remaining between them. The V gene's germline CDR1 is MNHNS and CDR2 SASEGT. The CDR3 extends over 16 amino acids. Here the CDR3 DNA reads TGTGCCAGCAGTGAATGGCAGAGCTCTGGGGCCAACGTCCTGACTTTC. Translating gives CASSEWQSSGANVLTF.

This clonotype has only a few counts. This chain connects TRBV6-1 to TRBJ1-1; D not certain. This CDR3 has 11 residues. V lost 7 bases and J 3 bases, leaving 6 bases between the germline ends. Germline assignment: CDR1 MNHNS and CDR2 SASEGT. The CDR3 DNA sequence: TGTGCCAGCACTTTCGACACTGAAGCTTTCTTT. This encodes CASTFDTEAFF.

The chain has TRBV12-3 or TRBV12-4 and TRBJ1-2, with a tentative D call TRBD1 (6 bases). The CDR3 is made up of 13 amino acids. The V and J ends lost 5 bases and 4 bases respectively, with 11 bases between them. This chain's CDR3 is CASSLNRAYGYTF. The DNA of the CDR3 is TGTGCCAGCAGTCTGAACAGGGCCTATGGCTACACCTTC.

The V gene is TRBV6-2 or TRBV6-3, the J gene TRBJ1-1; D may be TRBD1 (6 bases). This CDR3 region has 14 residues. Trimming took off 5 bases at V and 2 bases at J, with 12 bases between the two ends. Germline V gives CDR1 MNHEY, CDR2 SVGEGT. CDR3 sequence (DNA): TGTGCCAGCAGTCGGACAGTTTTTAACACTGAAGCTTTCTTT. This encodes CASSRTVFNTEAFF.

The chain is built from TRBV7-9 and TRBJ1-1; 10 bases align to TRBD1. After removal of 4 bases from V and 6 bases from J, the junction contained 8 bases not matched to a gene. CDR1 SEHNR and CDR2 FQNEAQ come from the germline V gene (reference sequence). The CDR3 spans 15 residues. The CDR3 coding sequence is TGTGCCAGCAGCTCCTGGACAGGGGGGTACCCTGAAGCTTTCTTT. Translating gives CASSSWTGGYPEAFF.

This clonotype has only one observation. The chain couples TRBV12-3 or TRBV12-4 to TRBJ1-5; possible D gene TRBD1, 6 bases. V lost 6 bases, J lost 1 base, and 13 bases lay in between. The CDR3 sequence is 15 residues long. The CDR3 sequence is CASSEGGVSNQPQHF. In DNA form, the CDR3 reads TGTGCCAGCAGCGAGGGGGGGGTGAGCAATCAGCCCCAGCATTTT.

The rearrangement uses TRBV5-1 and TRBJ1-6, with TRBD1 matching over 7 bases. The trim removed 4 bases at V and 5 bases at J, leaving 3 bases unmatched. The germline V gene has CDR1 SGHRS and CDR2 YFSETQ. The CDR3 has 14 residues. CDR3 DNA: TGCGCCAGCAGCGCTGGGACAGATAATTCACCCCTCCACTTT. This encodes CASSAGTDNSPLHF.

This clonotype was counted a few times. This sequence joins TRBV6-2 or TRBV6-3 and TRBJ1-1; possible D gene TRBD1, 5 bases. The CDR3 sequence is 14 residues long. V dropped 6 bases and J dropped 2 bases, with 13 bases sitting between them. The germline CDR1 and CDR2 sequences are MNHEY and SVGEGT. The CDR3 coding sequence is TGTGCCAGCAGGGACACACTTGGAAACACTGAAGCTTTCTTT. It translates to CASRDTLGNTEAFF.

The chain couples TRBV6-1 to TRBJ2-2; tentatively, D is TRBD2 (6 bases). Germline V gene sequence: CDR1 MNHNS, CDR2 SASEGT. CDR3 length equals 15 residues. V dropped 8 bases and J dropped 7 bases, with 20 bases sitting between them. The CDR3 region is CASHRIAVSIGELFF. CDR3 DNA: TGTGCCAGCCATCGGATAGCGGTCTCGATCGGGGAGCTGTTTTTT.

The chain employs TRBV20-1 and TRBJ2-7, with a tentative D call TRBD2 (6 bases). Germline V gene data show CDR1 as DFQATT and CDR2 as SNEGSKA (reference sequence). V was trimmed by 1 base and J by 9 bases, leaving 13 bases between them. The CDR3 has 12 residues. In DNA, the CDR3 is TGCAGTGCTAGAGCCCGGGGGTTGGGGCAGTACTTC. It translates to CSARARGLGQYF.

This clonotype showed up just a few times. This sequence joins TRBV6-2 or TRBV6-3 and TRBJ2-3, with TRBD2 identical over 14 bases. This CDR3 contains 16 residues. Germline CDR1 reads MNHEY; CDR2 reads SVGEGT. The V and J ends lost 5 bases and 6 bases, in that order; junction bases with no gene match: 7. DNA for the CDR3: TGTGCCAGCAGTCGGGGACTAGCGGGAGACGGGGATACGCAGTATTTT. It is translated as CASSRGLAGDGDTQYF.

This clonotype was picked up a small number of times. The gene calls are TRBV7-8 and TRBJ2-7; a possible D gene is TRBD1 (7 bases). Looked up from germline, CDR1 is SGHVS and CDR2 is FQNEAQ. There are 13 residues in the CDR3. The ends were cut back, 8 bases at V and 4 bases at J, with 15 bases in the middle. CDR3 DNA: TGTGCCAGCTCCCGGGGGACAGAATACGAGCAGTACTTC. This sequence encodes CASSRGTEYEQYF.

This clonotype was recorded only once. The chain recombines TRBV11-1 with TRBJ1-2; D not resolved. CDR3 size: 13 residues. The germline V gene encodes CDR1 SGHAT and CDR2 FQDESV (reference sequence). V was trimmed by 5 bases and J by 0 bases, leaving 7 bases between them. The DNA for the CDR3 is TGTGCCAGCAGCCCCGGGTCTAACTATGGCTACACCTTC. It specifies CASSPGSNYGYTF.